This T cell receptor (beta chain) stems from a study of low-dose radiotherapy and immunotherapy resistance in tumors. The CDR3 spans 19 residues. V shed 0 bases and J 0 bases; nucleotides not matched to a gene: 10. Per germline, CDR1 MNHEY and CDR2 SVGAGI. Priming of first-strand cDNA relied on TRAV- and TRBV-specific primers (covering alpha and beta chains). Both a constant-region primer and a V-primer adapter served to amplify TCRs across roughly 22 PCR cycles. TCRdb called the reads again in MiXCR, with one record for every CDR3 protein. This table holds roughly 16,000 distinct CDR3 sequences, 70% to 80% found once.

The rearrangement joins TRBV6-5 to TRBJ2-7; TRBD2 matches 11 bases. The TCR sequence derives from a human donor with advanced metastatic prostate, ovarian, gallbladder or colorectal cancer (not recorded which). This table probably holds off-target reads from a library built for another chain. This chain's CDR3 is CASSYSGPSGGKSSYEQYF. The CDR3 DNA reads TGTGCCAGCAGTTACTCTGGCCCTAGCGGGGGGAAAAGCTCCTACGAGCAGTACTTC.